The present T cell receptor (beta chain) was sequenced within a study of T cells after yellow fever vaccination. The study's findings and limits: Overall, a small share of clonotypes was seen in both CD4 and CD8 compartments. Post-booster repertoires contained most primary-vaccination clones again (roughly 97% CD4, about 90% CD8). In FACS-sorted repertoires, abundant clonotypes from the bulk population could appear as contaminants.

The CDR3 sequence is 12 residues long. The V end was cut by 3 bases, the J end by 12 bases, with 12 bases between. Germline V gene sequence: CDR1 SGHTA, CDR2 FQGNSA. MiXCR was run by TCRdb on the 5' RACE reads, yielding one entry per CDR3 protein. Of about 200,000 distinct CDR3 sequences listed, 2.5% to 3.5% were seen once; the top ten hold 3.2%. As regards this clonotype: Its specificity is unknown.

The sequenced sample was CD4+ T cells sorted from PBMCs, obtained 10 days after the yellow fever booster vaccination. The rearrangement joins TRBV7-2 to TRBJ1-5; maybe TRBD1 (5 bases). The receptor was isolated from a man aged 18 to 35 who received the YFV17D yellow fever vaccine. CDR3 protein: CASSLDQGLQHF. CDR3 in DNA: TGTGCCAGCAGCTTGGATCAGGGACTCCAGCATTTT. Full variable domain (remainder filled in from reference TRBV7-2 and TRBJ1-5): GAGVSQSPSNKVTEKGKDVELRCDPISGHTALYWYRQSLGQGLEFLIYFQGNSAPDKSGLPSDRFSAERTGGSVSTLTIQRTQQEDSAVYLCASSLDQGLQHFGDGTRLSIL.